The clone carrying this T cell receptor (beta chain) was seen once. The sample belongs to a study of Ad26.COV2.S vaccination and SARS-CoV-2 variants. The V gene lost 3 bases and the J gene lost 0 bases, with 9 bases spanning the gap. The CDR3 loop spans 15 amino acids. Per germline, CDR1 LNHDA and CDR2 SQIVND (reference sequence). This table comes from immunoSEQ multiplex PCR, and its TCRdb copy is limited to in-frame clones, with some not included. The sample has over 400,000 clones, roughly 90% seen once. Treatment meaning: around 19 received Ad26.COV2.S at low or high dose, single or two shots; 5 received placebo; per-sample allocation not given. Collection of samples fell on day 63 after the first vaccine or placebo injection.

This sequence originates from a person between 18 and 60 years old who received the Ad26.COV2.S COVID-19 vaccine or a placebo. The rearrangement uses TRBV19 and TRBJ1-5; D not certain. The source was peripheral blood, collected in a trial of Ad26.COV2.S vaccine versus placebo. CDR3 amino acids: CASSIMGNSNQPQHF. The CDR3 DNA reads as TGTGCCAGTAGTATTATGGGCAATAGCAATCAGCCCCAGCATTTT. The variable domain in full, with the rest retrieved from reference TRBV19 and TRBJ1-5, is DGGITQSPKYLFRKEGQNVTLSCEQNLNHDAMYWYRQDPGQGLRLIYYSQIVNDFQKGDIAEGYSVSREKKESFPLTVTSAQKNPTAFYLCASSIMGNSNQPQHFGDGTRLSIL.